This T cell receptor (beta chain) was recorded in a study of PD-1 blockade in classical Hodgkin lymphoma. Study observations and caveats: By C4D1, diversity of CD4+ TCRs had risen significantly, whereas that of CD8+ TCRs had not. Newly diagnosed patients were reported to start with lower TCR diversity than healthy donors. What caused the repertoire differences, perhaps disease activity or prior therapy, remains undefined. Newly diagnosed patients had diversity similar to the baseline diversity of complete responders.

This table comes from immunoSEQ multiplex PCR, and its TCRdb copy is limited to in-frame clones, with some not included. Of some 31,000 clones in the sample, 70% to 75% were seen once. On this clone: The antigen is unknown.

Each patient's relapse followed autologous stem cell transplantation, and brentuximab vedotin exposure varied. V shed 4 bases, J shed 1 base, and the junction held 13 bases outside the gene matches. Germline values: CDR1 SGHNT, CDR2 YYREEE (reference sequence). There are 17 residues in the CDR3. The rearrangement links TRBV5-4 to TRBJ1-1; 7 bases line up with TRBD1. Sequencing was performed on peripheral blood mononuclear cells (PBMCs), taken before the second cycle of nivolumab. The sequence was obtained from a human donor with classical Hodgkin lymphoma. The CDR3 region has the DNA TGTGCCAGCAGCCAAGAAGAAGCAGGGGGGAGGAACACTGAAGCTTTCTTT. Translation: CASSQEEAGGRNTEAFF.